The 31 T cell receptor beta chains below were found in one sample sequenced in a study of blood T cell repertoires in COVID-19. TCRdb's copy holds only in-frame clones and misses some; the assay was immunoSEQ multiplex PCR. The sample includes hundreds of thousands of clones, roughly 84% of them seen just once. The sample taken for sequencing was PBMCs or T cells enriched from blood (not recorded which). These receptors were collected from a woman between 25 and 40 years old who had recovered from COVID-19.

This rearrangement joins TRBV3-1 (or the pseudogene TRBV3-2) to TRBJ2-7; 16 nucleotides agree with TRBD2. Germline V lookup: CDR1 LGHDT, CDR2 YNNKEL (reference sequence). CDR3 length equals 15 residues. The ends lost 4 bases at V and 5 bases at J; junction bases unmatched: 2. In nucleotides, the CDR3 is TGTGCCAGCAGCCTGGGACTAGCGGGGGGGCACGAGCAGTACTTC. Its translation is CASSLGLAGGHEQYF.

In its sample, this clone was seen a few times. The rearrangement uses TRBV30 and TRBJ1-2; D not resolved. The V end lost 0 bases, the J end lost 6 bases, and 14 bases lay between the germline ends. The germline V gene has CDR1 GTSNPN and CDR2 SVGIG (reference sequence). The CDR3 covers 14 residues. CDR3 DNA: TGTGCCTGGAGTGTACCTAACAGTTACCATGGCTACACCTTC. It is translated as CAWSVPNSYHGYTF.

This chain connects TRBV7-7 to TRBJ1-2; 11 nucleotides line up with TRBD1. The ends lost 4 bases at V and 3 bases at J; junction bases unmatched: 13. Looked up from germline, CDR1 is SSHAT and CDR2 is FNYEAQ (reference sequence). There are 18 residues in the CDR3. CDR3 sequence: CASSSYKLRTGGHYGYTF. CDR3 nucleotides: TGTGCCAGCAGCTCCTATAAACTACGGACAGGGGGCCACTATGGCTACACCTTC.

The chain joins TRBV7-6 to TRBJ2-3; 8 bases match TRBD1. J gave up 2 bases and V 0 bases, and 1 base lay outside the gene matches. The CDR3 spans 15 residues. Germline CDR1 is SGHVS and CDR2 is FNYEAQ. This chain's CDR3 is CASSLATGVTDTQYF. The CDR3 DNA sequence: TGTGCCAGCAGCTTAGCGACAGGGGTCACAGATACGCAGTATTTT.

In this sample, this clone turned up once. The rearrangement links TRBV28 to TRBJ2-1, with D possibly matching TRBD2 (5 bases). Trimming took off 7 bases at V and 4 bases at J, with 8 bases between the two ends. Germline V gene data show CDR1 as MDHEN and CDR2 as SYDVKM. This CDR3 is 12 amino acids long. Here the CDR3 reads CASNSGYNEQFF. Written as DNA, the CDR3 is TGTGCCAGCAATTCGGGGTACAATGAGCAGTTCTTC. Complete variable domain (other parts from reference TRBV28 and TRBJ2-1): DVKVTQSSRYLVKRTGEKVFLECVQDMDHENMFWYRQDPGLGLRLIYFSYDVKMKEKGDIPEGYSVSREKKERFSLILESASTNQTSMYLCASNSGYNEQFFGPGTRLTVL.

This clone has just one count. The chain joins TRBV19 to TRBJ2-1; 14 bases map to TRBD2. J was trimmed by 4 bases and V by 1 base; bases with no gene match: 12. Germline CDR1 is LNHDA and CDR2 is SQIVND (reference sequence). CDR3 size: 20 residues. The CDR3 reads CASSIGGPGLAGAMYNEQFF. DNA of the CDR3: TGTGCCAGTAGTATAGGCGGGCCGGGACTAGCGGGGGCCATGTACAATGAGCAGTTCTTC.

The rearrangement links TRBV27 to TRBJ2-1; TRBD1 might be the D (6 bases). Germline CDR1 and CDR2: MNHEY and SMNVEV (reference sequence). This CDR3 has 16 amino acids. Trimming left V 6 bases short and J 2 bases short, with 17 bases between. This chain's CDR3 is CASRRDIGSTYNEQFF. The CDR3 DNA sequence: TGTGCCAGCAGACGGGACATTGGGAGCACCTACAATGAGCAGTTCTTC.

V and J are TRBV5-4 and TRBJ1-3; D is ambiguous. Trimming removed 2 bases from V and 4 bases from J, with 22 bases in between. The germline V gene encodes CDR1 SGHNT and CDR2 YYREEE (reference sequence). CDR3 size: 18 residues. This CDR3 is CASSFRGDTSGAGNTIYF. DNA of the CDR3: TGTGCCAGCAGCTTTCGAGGTGACACCTCGGGAGCGGGAAACACCATATATTTT.

V gene TRBV6-5 combines with J gene TRBJ1-4; D perhaps matches TRBD1 (6 bases). From germline, CDR1 is MNHEY and CDR2 SVGAGI. This CDR3 contains 14 residues. Trimming left V 2 bases short and J 8 bases short, with 12 bases between. The chain's CDR3 is CASSYGTIGEKLFF. The CDR3 nucleotides are TGTGCCAGCAGTTACGGGACAATAGGGGAAAAACTGTTTTTT.

The CDR3, as DNA: TGTGCCTGGAGTCCCCTAGCGGGGAGCACAGATACGCAGTATTTT. This gives the protein CAWSPLAGSTDTQYF. The chain couples TRBV30 to TRBJ2-3; 9 bases are shared with TRBD2. J was trimmed by 0 bases and V by 2 bases; bases with no gene match: 3. The CDR3 contains 15 residues. CDR1 and CDR2 from the germline V gene are GTSNPN and SVGIG (reference sequence).

This clone turned up a few times. The chain recombines TRBV18 with TRBJ1-1, with 7 bases fitting TRBD1. The J segment lost 1 base and the V segment lost 3 bases, leaving 2 bases of the junction unmatched. The CDR3 extends over 14 amino acids. Germline lookup yields CDR1 KGHSH and CDR2 LQKENI. The CDR3 loop is CASSPQGGNTEAFF. In nucleotides, the CDR3 is TGTGCCAGCTCACCTCAGGGGGGGAACACTGAAGCTTTCTTT. The full variable domain, with the rest looked up from reference TRBV18 and TRBJ1-1, is NAGVMQNPRHLVRRRGQEARLRCSPMKGHSHVYWYRQLPEEGLKFMVYLQKENIIDESGMPKERFSAEFPKEGPSILRIQQVVRGDSAAYFCASSPQGGNTEAFFGQGTRLTVV.

The gene calls are TRBV28 and TRBJ1-2, with 12 bases aligning to TRBD1. Germline V CDR1 and CDR2: MDHEN, SYDVKM. The CDR3 is made up of 15 amino acids. The J segment lost 6 bases and the V segment lost 3 bases, leaving 5 bases of the junction unmatched. CDR3 region: CASSFRDRGRHGYTF. The DNA for the CDR3 is TGTGCCAGCAGTTTCCGGGACAGGGGGCGACATGGCTACACCTTC.

This sequence joins TRBV27 and TRBJ1-5, with D possibly matching TRBD1 (6 bases). V gave up 6 bases and J gave up 3 bases, with 12 bases separating them. The CDR3 has 14 amino acids. From germline, CDR1 is MNHEY and CDR2 SMNVEV (reference sequence). The CDR3 DNA is TGTGCCAGCAGCAAACAGGGACCCAATCAGCCCCAGCATTTT. Translated, it gives CASSKQGPNQPQHF.

The chain recombines TRBV12-3 or TRBV12-4 with TRBJ2-5; D is unresolved. CDR3 length: 13 amino acids. Trimming removed 3 bases from V and 0 bases from J, with 5 bases in between. CDR3: CASSFGDQETQYF. The CDR3, as DNA: TGTGCCAGCAGTTTCGGTGACCAAGAGACCCAGTACTTC.

This CDR3 is CASSLGGGAAFF. The CDR3 DNA is TGTGCCAGCAGCTTAGGTGGGGGGGCGGCTTTCTTT. The V and J genes are TRBV11-2 and TRBJ1-1; tentatively, D is TRBD1 (6 bases). Germline V CDR1 and CDR2: SGHAT, FQNNGV. This CDR3 comprises 12 residues. V dropped 1 base and J dropped 11 bases, with 11 bases sitting between them. Full variable domain (missing parts from reference TRBV11-2 and TRBJ1-1): EAGVAQSPRYKIIEKRQSVAFWCNPISGHATLYWYQQILGQGPKLLIQFQNNGVVDDSQLPKDRFSAERLKGVDSTLKIQPAKLEDSAVYLCASSLGGGAAFFGQGTRLTVV.

This clone was seen only a few times. This sequence joins TRBV5-1 and TRBJ1-2; D gene ambiguous. The CDR3 spans 14 residues. Trimming left V 1 base short and J 2 bases short, with 9 bases between. Germline CDR1 and CDR2: SGHRS and YFSETQ. CDR3 coding DNA: TGCGCCAGCAGCTTGAGTCCAGTCAACTATGGCTACACCTTC. It specifies CASSLSPVNYGYTF. The full variable domain, in which reference TRBV5-1 and TRBJ1-2 provide the parts outside the CDR3, is KAGVTQTPRYLIKTRGQQVTLSCSPISGHRSVSWYQQTPGQGLQFLFEYFSETQRNKGNFPGRFSGRQFSNSRSEMNVSTLELGDSALYLCASSLSPVNYGYTFGSGTRLTVV.

V and J are TRBV10-3 and TRBJ2-7, with D possibly TRBD1 on 5 matching bases. The CDR3 has 15 amino acids. Trimming left V 2 bases short and J 2 bases short, with 13 bases between. Germline CDR1 is ENHRY and CDR2 is SYGVKD. For the CDR3, the DNA is TGTGCCATCAGTGAGGGATCAGGGATGGCCTACGAGCAGTACTTC. This encodes CAISEGSGMAYEQYF.

CDR3 in DNA: TGTGCCATCAGTGTTACCGGGGGACAGGGCAGCACAGATACGCAGTATTTT. It codes for CAISVTGGQGSTDTQYF. The chain links TRBV10-3 to TRBJ2-3; TRBD1 aligns across 9 bases. The germline V gene encodes CDR1 ENHRY and CDR2 SYGVKD. The CDR3 length is 17 residues. With V trimmed by 4 bases and J by 0 bases, 8 bases remained unmatched.

The chain links TRBV3-1 (or the pseudogene TRBV3-2) to TRBJ1-2, with TRBD1 as a possible D gene (5 bases). The V end lost 1 base, the J end lost 1 base, and 13 bases lay between the germline ends. CDR3 length: 16 residues. Germline loops: CDR1 LGHDT, CDR2 YNNKEL (reference sequence). The CDR3 DNA sequence: TGTGCCAGCAGCCAAGGCCTGGCGGGGGTTAACTATGGCTACACCTTC. The encoded protein is CASSQGLAGVNYGYTF.

The rearrangement uses TRBV5-4 and TRBJ2-7, with D perhaps matching TRBD2 (5 bases). The V gene's germline CDR1 is SGHNT and CDR2 YYREEE (reference sequence). This CDR3 spans 14 amino acids. Trimming shortened V by 0 bases and J by 3 bases, and 10 bases separated the two germline ends. The CDR3 region has the DNA TGTGCCAGCAGCTTGGGACTACCGGGCTACGAGCAGTACTTC. This gives the protein CASSLGLPGYEQYF.

The rearrangement joins TRBV7-2 to TRBJ1-5, with D uncertain. This CDR3 comprises 17 residues. V shed 2 bases and J shed 0 bases, with 14 bases lying between them. Per germline, CDR1 SGHTA and CDR2 FQGNSA. As DNA, the CDR3 is TGTGCCAGCAGCTTAATTCCAATTAGTTATAGCAATCAGCCCCAGCATTTT. Translated, it gives CASSLIPISYSNQPQHF.

The chain couples TRBV6-5 to TRBJ2-5, with a weak D call TRBD1 (5 bases). Looked up from germline, CDR1 is MNHEY and CDR2 is SVGAGI. This CDR3 comprises 14 residues. The V end lost 7 bases, the J end lost 4 bases, and 16 bases lay between the germline ends. DNA for the CDR3: TGTGCCAGCATGCCACGTATCAGGGCAGAGACCCAGTACTTC. Amino acid sequence: CASMPRIRAETQYF.

V is TRBV10-3 and J is TRBJ2-3; 8 bases align to TRBD2. J lost 3 bases, V lost 8 bases, and 7 bases had no gene match. CDR1 is ENHRY, CDR2 SYGVKD, per germline. The CDR3 loop spans 14 amino acids. CDR3 loop: CAIEDSGATDTQYF. DNA for the CDR3: TGTGCCATCGAAGATAGCGGGGCGACAGATACGCAGTATTTT.

This clone was picked up a small number of times. In this CDR3 the conserved last residue, phenylalanine or tryptophan, is missing, so a read error is likely. The DNA is left out, because the CDR3 cannot be placed on it with certainty; the CDR3 is given as TCRdb lists it. The V call is TRBV6-1, the J call TRBJ2-4; no DNA check was done on the table's D call, TRBD2. The CDR3 has 12 amino acids, counting both end residues. In germline, CDR1 is MNHNS, CDR2 SASEGT. CDR3 protein: CASSEGVGREAT.

The chain combines TRBV6-5 with TRBJ1-3, with D unresolved. V was clipped by 7 bases and J by 9 bases, with 16 bases between them. The germline V gene has CDR1 MNHEY and CDR2 SVGAGI. The length of the CDR3 is 13 residues. The CDR3: CASTETGLGTIYF. Written as DNA, the CDR3 is TGTGCCAGCACCGAAACTGGGCTGGGCACCATATATTTT.

The V call is TRBV2, the J call TRBJ1-4; D not certain. The CDR3 runs to 16 residues. The V gene lost 1 base and the J gene lost 0 bases, with 9 bases spanning the gap. CDR1 SNHLY and CDR2 FYNNEI come from the germline V gene. The CDR3 protein is CASSEVYPATNEKLFF. The CDR3 DNA follows: TGTGCCAGCAGTGAAGTATATCCTGCAACTAATGAAAAACTGTTTTTT.

This sequence joins TRBV24-1 and TRBJ1-5, with TRBD1 identical over 10 bases. The junction had 9 bases not matched to a gene; V was cut back by 7 bases and J by 4 bases. The CDR3 runs to 16 residues. From germline, CDR1 is KGHDR and CDR2 SFDVKD. In DNA form, the CDR3 reads TGTGCCACCAGCGACAGGGGGCGAGGGGAAAATCAGCCCCAGCATTTT. Its translation: CATSDRGRGENQPQHF.

The chain is built from TRBV12-3 or TRBV12-4 and TRBJ2-1, with TRBD2 matching over 7 bases. The length of the CDR3 is 11 residues. Trimming at V came to 6 bases and at J to 10 bases, leaving 3 bases not matched to a gene. As DNA, the CDR3 is TGTGCCAGCAGCCTGGGGGGGGAGCAGTTCTTC. Its translation is CASSLGGEQFF.

The chain has TRBV28 and TRBJ1-2; TRBD1 is a possible D gene (6 bases). Between the trimmed V and J ends, which lost 6 bases and 4 bases, there was a span of 21 bases. Looked up from germline, CDR1 is MDHEN and CDR2 is SYDVKM. The CDR3 spans 16 residues. In nucleotides, the CDR3 is TGTGCCAGCAGCCAAAACCTCCAGGGGTATGGCTATGGCTACACCTTC. It translates to CASSQNLQGYGYGYTF.

The J gene is TRBJ1-2, the V gene TRBV2; 7 bases are shared with TRBD1. Losses at the gene ends were 0 bases for V and 8 bases for J; bases not matched to a gene: 3. The CDR3 runs 13 residues. Germline V CDR1 and CDR2: SNHLY, FYNNEI. The DNA of the CDR3 is TGTGCCAGCAGTGAAGCGCGACAGGGAGGCTACACCTTC. Its translation: CASSEARQGGYTF.

The V call is TRBV5-1, the J call TRBJ2-7, with TRBD1 matching over 7 bases. The germline V gene has CDR1 SGHRS and CDR2 YFSETQ. The CDR3 covers 14 residues. V gave up 0 bases and J gave up 5 bases; unmatched junction bases: 5. Here the CDR3 DNA reads TGCGCCAGCAGCTTGGGACAGGGACCAAACGAGCAGTACTTC. Translation gives CASSLGQGPNEQYF.